These T cell receptor beta chains were read from a single sample in a study of T-cell reconstitution after alpha-beta-depleted transplantation in children. TCRdb used MiXCR to reprocess the PCR reads, holding one entry per CDR3 protein. The table has about 900,000 distinct CDR3 sequences, under 30% seen once. Material: PBMCs, mostly from graft donor cells, obtained 360 days after TCRalphabeta/CD19-depleted stem cell transplant. The source is a boy under two years old who had a stem cell transplant for SCID, so the T cells may come from the graft donor. CDR3s include the opening cysteine and the closing phenylalanine or tryptophan. The D gene is left open where the match is weak. Size is omitted from some rows. Given values are once, few, many or a class for expanded clones.

CDR3 protein	CDR3 DNA	clone size	D gene	J gene	V gene
CASGSPRLGSSYNEQFF	TGTGCTAGTGGTTCGCCACGTCTTGGGAGCTCCTACAATGAGCAGTTCTTC	NA	NA	TRBJ2-1	TRBV12-5
CASSPTSGGITYEQYF	TGTGCCAGCAGCCCGACTAGCGGGGGAATAACCTACGAGCAGTACTTC	NA	TRBD2	TRBJ2-7	TRBV7-6
CASSYRGGASSGANVLTF	TGTGCCAGCAGCTATCGGGGAGGGGCCAGCTCTGGGGCCAACGTCCTGACTTTC	NA	TRBD2	TRBJ2-6	TRBV9
CASSRGQGLSPLHF	TGTGCCAGCAGCCGGGGACAGGGACTCTCACCCCTCCACTTT	NA	TRBD1	TRBJ1-6	TRBV7-2
CASSQDCGGGYNEQFF	TGCGCCAGCAGCCAAGATTGTGGGGGAGGATACAATGAGCAGTTCTTC	once	NA	TRBJ2-1	TRBV4-1
CASSLLAPRMRSQFF	TGCGCCAGCAGCTTACTAGCTCCCAGAATGAGATCGCAGTTCTTC	few	NA	TRBJ2-1	TRBV5-1
CASSRTGGLSSYEQYF	TGCGCCAGCAGCCGGACGGGAGGACTCAGCTCCTACGAGCAGTACTTC	few	TRBD2	TRBJ2-7	TRBV5-1
CSVAKGANYEQYF	TGCAGCGTTGCGAAAGGGGCTAACTACGAGCAGTACTTC	NA	NA	TRBJ2-7	TRBV29-1
CASSLSPGVSYEQYF	TGTGCCAGCAGCCTATCCCCGGGGGTCTCCTACGAGCAGTACTTC	NA	NA	TRBJ2-7	TRBV7-8
CASSQTRSGGVYNEQFF	TGTGCCAGCAGCCAAACTAGGTCAGGTGGGGTTTACAATGAGCAGTTCTTC	NA	NA	TRBJ2-1	TRBV3-1
CASSFENPSYNEQFF	TGCGCCAGCAGCTTCGAGAACCCGTCCTACAATGAGCAGTTCTTC	NA	NA	TRBJ2-1	TRBV5-1
CASSWNPGGRGTGELFF	TGTGCCAGCAGCTGGAACCCAGGGGGCCGCGGCACCGGGGAGCTGTTTTTT	many	TRBD1	TRBJ2-2	TRBV6-1
CATSRVLTGELFF	TGTGCCACCAGCAGAGTCCTCACCGGGGAGCTGTTTTTT	many	NA	TRBJ2-2	TRBV15
CSAGGSFNEQFF	TGCAGTGCTGGGGGGTCCTTCAATGAGCAGTTCTTC	few	NA	TRBJ2-1	TRBV20-1
CASSASAGAAYNEQFF	TGTGCCAGCAGCGCCTCAGCGGGGGCCGCCTACAATGAGCAGTTCTTC	NA	TRBD2	TRBJ2-1	TRBV9